A single sample gave rise to the 8 T cell receptor beta chains below, sequenced in a study of blood T cell repertoires in COVID-19. Here immunoSEQ multiplex PCR was the method, and the copy in TCRdb shows in-frame clones only, minus some. Among 180,000 or so clones listed, around four fifths were seen once. Material: peripheral blood. These receptors were collected from a woman in her thirties or forties with COVID-19, enrolled during active disease.

In this sample, this clone turned up once. This chain uses TRBV3-1 (or the pseudogene TRBV3-2) with TRBJ2-4, with 7 nucleotides matching TRBD2. The CDR3 has 15 amino acids. The ends lost 4 bases at V and 6 bases at J; junction bases unmatched: 9. Germline CDR1 and CDR2: LGHDT and YNNKEL (reference sequence). For the CDR3, the DNA is TGTGCCAGCAGCCCCCGCGGGAGTGGCAGAAACATTCAGTACTTC. Amino acids: CASSPRGSGRNIQYF.

The rearrangement joins TRBV4-1 to TRBJ2-7; the match to TRBD2 covers 7 bases. Germline assignment: CDR1 MGHRA and CDR2 YSYEKL. The V and J ends lost 0 bases and 0 bases, in that order; junction bases with no gene match: 2. This CDR3 contains 15 residues. Here the CDR3 DNA reads TGCGCCAGCAGCCAAGATCGGGGGGACTCCTACGAGCAGTACTTC. Protein: CASSQDRGDSYEQYF.

The rearrangement links TRBV5-1 to TRBJ1-1; unclear D gene. V lost 0 bases and J 2 bases, leaving 5 bases between the germline ends. Germline lookup yields CDR1 SGHRS and CDR2 YFSETQ. The CDR3 extends over 13 amino acids. CDR3 amino acids: CASSLVANTEAFF. CDR3 in DNA: TGCGCCAGCAGCTTGGTGGCCAACACTGAAGCTTTCTTT.

V usage is TRBV24-1 and J usage is TRBJ2-1, with D maybe TRBD2 (5 bases). CDR3 size: 15 residues. Germline CDR1 KGHDR, CDR2 SFDVKD. V was trimmed by 5 bases and J by 1 base, leaving 11 bases between them. The DNA for the CDR3 is TGTGCCACCAGTGGAAACCGGGATTCCTACAATGAGCAGTTCTTC. It codes for CATSGNRDSYNEQFF.

V gene TRBV7-2 combines with J gene TRBJ2-7; 10 positions match TRBD2. J was trimmed by 3 bases and V by 3 bases; bases with no gene match: 5. This CDR3 comprises 15 residues. Germline V gives CDR1 SGHTA, CDR2 FQGNSA. Written as DNA, the CDR3 is TGTGCCAGCAGCTTCCCTAGCGGGAGTATCTACGAGCAGTACTTC. Protein product: CASSFPSGSIYEQYF.

The chain is built from TRBV6-2 or TRBV6-3 and TRBJ2-1; 7 bases map to TRBD2. The CDR3 has 14 residues. Looked up from germline, CDR1 is MNHEY and CDR2 is SVGEGT. Trimming took 5 bases from V and 2 from J; bases not matched to a gene: 3. The CDR3 bases are TGTGCCAGCAGTCAGAGCGGGACCTACAATGAGCAGTTCTTC. It codes for CASSQSGTYNEQFF.

The chain is built from TRBV12-5 and TRBJ2-3; D may be TRBD2 (5 bases). Germline CDR1 and CDR2: LGHNT and FRNRAP. V was pared by 7 bases and J by 6 bases, with 17 bases between. This CDR3 has 14 residues. As DNA, the CDR3 is TGTGCTAGTGCCCGCGGACTTGCTCGGGATACGCAGTATTTT. It encodes CASARGLARDTQYF.

Concerning this clone itself: One end of the junction does not line up with germline, which may come from a read error. The chain combines TRBV7-7 with TRBJ2-3; D unresolved. The CDR3 is 14 residues long. In germline, CDR1 is SSHAT, CDR2 FNYEAQ (reference sequence). The CDR3 reads CASSFRASTDTQYF. The CDR3, as DNA: TGTGCTAGCAGCTTCCGCGCAAGCACAGATACGCAGTATTTT.